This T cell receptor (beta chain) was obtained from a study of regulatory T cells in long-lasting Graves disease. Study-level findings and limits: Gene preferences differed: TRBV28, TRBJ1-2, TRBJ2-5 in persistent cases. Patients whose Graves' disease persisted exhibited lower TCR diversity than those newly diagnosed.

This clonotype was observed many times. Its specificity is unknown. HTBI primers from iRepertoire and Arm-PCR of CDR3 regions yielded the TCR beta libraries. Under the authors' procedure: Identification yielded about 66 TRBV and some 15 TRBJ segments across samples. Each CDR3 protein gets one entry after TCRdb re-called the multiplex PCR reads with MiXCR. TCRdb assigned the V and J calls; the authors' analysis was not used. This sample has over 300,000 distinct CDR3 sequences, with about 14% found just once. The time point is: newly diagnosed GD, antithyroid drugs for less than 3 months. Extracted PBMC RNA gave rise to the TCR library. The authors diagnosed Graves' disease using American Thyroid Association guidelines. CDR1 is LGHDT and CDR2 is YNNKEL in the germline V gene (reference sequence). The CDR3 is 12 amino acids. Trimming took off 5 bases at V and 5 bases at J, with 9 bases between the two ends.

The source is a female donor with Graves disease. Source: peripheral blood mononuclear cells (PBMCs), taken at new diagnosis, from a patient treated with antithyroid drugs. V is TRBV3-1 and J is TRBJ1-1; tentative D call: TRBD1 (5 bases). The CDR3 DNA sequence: TGTGCCAGCAGCGCAGGGTATACTGAAGCTTTCTTT. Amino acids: CASSAGYTEAFF. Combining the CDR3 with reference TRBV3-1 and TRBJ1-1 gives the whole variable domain DTAVSQTPKYLVTQMGNDKSIKCEQNLGHDTMYWYKQDSKKFLKIMFSYNNKELIINETVPNRFSPKSPDKAHLNLHINSLELGDSAVYFCASSAGYTEAFFGQGTRLTVV.